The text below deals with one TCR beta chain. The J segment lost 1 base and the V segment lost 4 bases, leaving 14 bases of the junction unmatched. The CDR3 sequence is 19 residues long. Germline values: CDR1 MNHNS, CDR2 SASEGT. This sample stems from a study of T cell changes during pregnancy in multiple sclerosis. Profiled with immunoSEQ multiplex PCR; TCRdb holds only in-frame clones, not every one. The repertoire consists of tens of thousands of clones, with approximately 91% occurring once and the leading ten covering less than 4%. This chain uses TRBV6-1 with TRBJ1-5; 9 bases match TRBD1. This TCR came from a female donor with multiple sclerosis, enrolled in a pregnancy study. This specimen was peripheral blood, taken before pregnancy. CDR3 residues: CASSANRDRAIGSNQPQHF. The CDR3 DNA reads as TGTGCCAGCAGTGCGAACCGGGACAGGGCCATAGGGAGCAATCAGCCCCAGCATTTT.